This T cell receptor beta chain came from a study of blood T cell repertoires in COVID-19. As for the study in general: Sites in the United States, Italy and Spain provided acute and convalescent COVID-19 samples. The cDNA or gDNA used as material had been derived from T cells, B-cell-depleted T cells, or PBMCs.

The CDR3 extends over 14 amino acids. V gave up 0 bases and J gave up 4 bases, with 8 bases separating them. Germline CDR1 and CDR2: SGHKS and YYEKEE (reference sequence). Data came from immunoSEQ multiplex PCR; TCRdb stores just in-frame clones and leaves some out. Of around 240,000 clones in the sample, approximately 83% were seen once. The sequencing input was peripheral blood. This chain connects TRBV5-5 to TRBJ1-3; D uncertain. The origin of this receptor is a young woman who had recovered from COVID-19. The CDR3 DNA reads as TGTGCCAGCAGCTTGGGGGCACTCGGAAACACCATATATTTT. Translation: CASSLGALGNTIYF.